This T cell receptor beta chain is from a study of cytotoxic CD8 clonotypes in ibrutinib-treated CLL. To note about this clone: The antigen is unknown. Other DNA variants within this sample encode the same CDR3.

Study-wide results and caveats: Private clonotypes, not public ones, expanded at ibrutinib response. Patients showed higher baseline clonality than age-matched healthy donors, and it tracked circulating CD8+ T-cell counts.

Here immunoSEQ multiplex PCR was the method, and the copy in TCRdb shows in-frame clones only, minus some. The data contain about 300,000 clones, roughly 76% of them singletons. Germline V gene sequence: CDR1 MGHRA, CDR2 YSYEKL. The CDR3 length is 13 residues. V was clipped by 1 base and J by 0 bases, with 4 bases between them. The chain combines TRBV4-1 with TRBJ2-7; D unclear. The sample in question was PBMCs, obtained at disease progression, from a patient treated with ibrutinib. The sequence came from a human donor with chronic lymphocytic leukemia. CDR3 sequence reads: CASSQGGSYEQYF. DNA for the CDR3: TGCGCCAGCAGCCAAGGTGGCTCCTACGAGCAGTACTTC.